This entry is about one T cell receptor beta chain. What it binds is not known. This sample is part of a study of radiation and T cells in renal cell carcinoma. Regarding the study as a whole: Without pretreatment biopsies, baseline tumor clonotype presence was undetermined. From baseline, blood top tumor clonotypes peaked at 2 weeks post-radiation.

The V gene's germline CDR1 is SQVTM and CDR2 ANQGSEA. The CDR3 spans 15 residues. The ends were cut back, 7 bases at V and 0 bases at J, with 19 bases in the middle. Stated time point: blood 2 weeks post-SBRT. As for treatment: 15 Gy SBRT to primary tumor, nephrectomy 4 weeks later. Blood was sampled at baseline, 2 weeks and 4 weeks after SBRT. The tumor was a clear cell renal cell carcinoma. Here immunoSEQ multiplex PCR was the method, and the copy in TCRdb shows in-frame clones only, minus some. The sample shows 70,000 or so clones, 82% of them seen only once. The sequences come from blood, collected from a patient whose treatment included radiotherapy and nephrectomy. The V call is TRBV29-1, the J call TRBJ2-7, with a tentative D call TRBD2 (6 bases). This receptor was obtained from a man between 60 and 75 years old with renal cell carcinoma. DNA for the CDR3: TGCAGCGCCGAGGGGTGGCTGCGGGACTCCTACGAGCAGTACTTC. Translating gives CSAEGWLRDSYEQYF.